Listed here is a single TCR beta chain. Which antigen it targets is not known. Base quality data are lacking; no much larger clone is found one base away. CDR1 and CDR2 (MNHEY, SMNVEV) derive from the germline V gene (reference sequence). From cysteine to phenylalanine, the CDR3 is 15 amino acids long. The kept DNA is CDR3 alone, 45 bases in frame from the first base. Clipping removes 5 bases from V and 6 bases from J, with 4 as the unmatched junction base count. The library was made by the immunoSEQ multiplex PCR assay. In its TCRdb copy, this immuneACCESS table keeps in-frame sequences only and misses some clones. Where compared with another copy, unresolved V genes explain less than half of these, and the others have no known cause. The sample records under 100,000 clones, under 97% of which are singletons. Of the sample, over 0.2% is held by the ten largest clones. The data were obtained in a study of technical replicates of blood from a handful of donors (dated by TCRdb to about 2017).

Source material: T cells isolated from PBMCs. This TCR was recovered from a human donor in good health. The chain links TRBV27 with TRBJ1-6, and 10 bases in between align with TRBD1. CDR3 protein: CASSRDRGFNSPLHF. The nucleotide sequence reads TGTGCCAGCAGTCGGGACAGGGGCTTTAATTCACCCCTCCACTTT.